This T cell receptor beta chain was sequenced during a study of cytotoxic CD8 clonotypes in ibrutinib-treated CLL. Study-wide context: With a range of 6 to 36, the median treatment time before response samples were taken was roughly 12 months.

This clone showed up just once. The antigen is unknown. Study-wide points: Patients had baseline clonality above age-matched healthy donors, and this clonality moved with circulating CD8+ T-cell counts. Sampling times (in sustained-remission versus progressing patients) were not the same. Few clonotypes were public, and these shrank or held steady under treatment.

The CDR3 is made up of 18 amino acids. The V segment lost 0 bases and the J segment 4 bases; nucleotides outside the gene matches: 10. CDR1 is SEHNR and CDR2 is FQNEAQ in the germline V gene (reference sequence). Sequencing used immunoSEQ multiplex PCR; TCRdb keeps in-frame clones, though not all of them. The sample lists tens of thousands of clones, roughly 70% occurring once. Material: PBMCs, obtained after 12 months of ibrutinib treatment. The sequence derives from a human donor with chronic lymphocytic leukemia. This chain joins TRBV7-9 and TRBJ2-2, with 8 nucleotides matching TRBD2. The DNA for the CDR3 is TGTGCCAGCAGCTTAGCCTCCGGGACTAGAAGGAGCACCGGGGAGCTGTTTTTT. Its protein is CASSLASGTRRSTGELFF.